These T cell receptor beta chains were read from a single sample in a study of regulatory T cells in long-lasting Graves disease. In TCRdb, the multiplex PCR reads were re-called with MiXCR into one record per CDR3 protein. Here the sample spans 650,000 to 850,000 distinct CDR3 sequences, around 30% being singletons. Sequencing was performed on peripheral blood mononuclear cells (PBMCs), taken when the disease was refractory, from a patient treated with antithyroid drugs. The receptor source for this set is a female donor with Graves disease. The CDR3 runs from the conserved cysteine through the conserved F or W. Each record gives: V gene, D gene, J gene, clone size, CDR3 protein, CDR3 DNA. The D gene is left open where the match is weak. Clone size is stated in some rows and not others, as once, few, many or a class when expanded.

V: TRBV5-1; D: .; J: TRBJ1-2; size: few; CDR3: CASSLAREGGYTF; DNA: TGCGCCAGCAGCTTGGCCAGGGAAGGCGGCTACACCTTC
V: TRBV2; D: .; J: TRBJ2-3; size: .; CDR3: CASRVQTGPTDTQYF; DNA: TGTGCCAGCAGAGTCCAGACAGGACCAACAGATACGCAGTATTTT
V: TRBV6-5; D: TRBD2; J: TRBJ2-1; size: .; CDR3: CASSFSSGRPSYNEQFF; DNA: TGTGCCAGCAGTTTCTCTAGCGGGAGACCATCCTACAATGAGCAGTTCTTC
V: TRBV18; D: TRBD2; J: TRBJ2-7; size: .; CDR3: CASSPTGEGEQYF; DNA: TGTGCCAGCTCACCAACTGGGGAGGGCGAGCAGTACTTC
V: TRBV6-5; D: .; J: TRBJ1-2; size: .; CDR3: CASSYKSTNYGYTF; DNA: TGTGCCAGCAGTTACAAGTCAACTAACTATGGCTACACCTTC
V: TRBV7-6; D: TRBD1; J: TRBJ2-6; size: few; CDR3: CASSLLTGTANSGANVLTF; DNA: TGTGCCAGCAGCTTGCTTACCGGGACAGCTAACTCTGGGGCCAACGTCCTGACTTTC
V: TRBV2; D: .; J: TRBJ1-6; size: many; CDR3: CASKSRGVDNSPLHF; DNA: TGTGCCAGCAAAAGTAGGGGGGTTGATAATTCACCCCTCCACTTT
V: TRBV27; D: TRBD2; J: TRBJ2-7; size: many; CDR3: CASSTRLAGSSYEQYF; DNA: TGTGCCAGCAGTACCAGACTAGCGGGGAGCTCCTACGAGCAGTACTTC
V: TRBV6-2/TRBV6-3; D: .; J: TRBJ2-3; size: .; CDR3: CASSDGITDTQYF; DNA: TGTGCCAGCAGTGATGGGATCACAGATACGCAGTATTTT
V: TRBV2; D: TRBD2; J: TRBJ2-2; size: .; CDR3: CASRKSPTSGRTGELFF; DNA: TGTGCCAGCCGGAAGAGCCCGACTAGCGGGAGAACCGGGGAGCTGTTTTTT
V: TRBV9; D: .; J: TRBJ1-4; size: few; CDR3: CASSVGSGGLDEKLFF; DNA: TGTGCCAGCAGCGTAGGTTCTGGTGGTCTTGACGAAAAACTGTTTTTT
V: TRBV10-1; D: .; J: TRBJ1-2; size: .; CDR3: CANCGHGYTF; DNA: TGCGCCAACTGTGGGCATGGCTACACCTTC
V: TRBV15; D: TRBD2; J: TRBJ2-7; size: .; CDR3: CATSVLAGEQYF; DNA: TGTGCCACCAGCGTACTAGCGGGGGAGCAGTACTTC
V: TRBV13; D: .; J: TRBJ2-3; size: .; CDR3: CASSPGGLIGTDTQYF; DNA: TGTGCCAGCAGCCCAGGAGGGCTAATTGGCACAGATACGCAGTATTTT
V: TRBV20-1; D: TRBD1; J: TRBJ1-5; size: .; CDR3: CSASGQGGQPQHF; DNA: TGCAGTGCTAGCGGACAGGGGGGCCAGCCCCAGCATTTT
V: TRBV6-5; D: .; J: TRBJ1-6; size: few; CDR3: CASSSWSSQGSPLHF; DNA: TGTGCCAGCAGTTCGTGGTCCTCCCAGGGTTCACCCCTCCACTTT
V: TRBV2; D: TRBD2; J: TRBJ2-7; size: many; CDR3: CASSGLAGRGYEQYF; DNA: TGTGCCAGCAGTGGTCTAGCGGGAAGGGGGTACGAGCAGTACTTC
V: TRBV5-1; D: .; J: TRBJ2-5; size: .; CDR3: CASSPSGTYQETQYF; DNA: TGCGCCAGCAGCCCCTCCGGGACATACCAAGAGACCCAGTACTTC
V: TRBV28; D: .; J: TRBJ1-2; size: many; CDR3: CASIEMVDNYGYTF; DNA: TGTGCCAGCATCGAGATGGTCGATAACTATGGCTACACCTTC
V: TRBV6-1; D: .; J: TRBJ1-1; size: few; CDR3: CASRLLRDNYMNTEAFF; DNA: TGTGCCAGCAGGTTGCTCCGGGACAACTACATGAACACTGAAGCTTTCTTT
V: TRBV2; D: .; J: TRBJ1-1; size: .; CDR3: CASSTGPEGTEAFF; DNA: TGTGCCAGCAGTACGGGTCCTGAGGGGACTGAAGCTTTCTTT
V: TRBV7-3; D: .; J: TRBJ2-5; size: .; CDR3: CASSLGSGRIQETQYF; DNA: TGTGCCAGCAGCTTAGGGAGCGGCCGAATCCAAGAGACCCAGTACTTC
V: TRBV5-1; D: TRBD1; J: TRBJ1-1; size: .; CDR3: CASSTRQGRANTEAFF; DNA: TGCGCCAGCAGCACTCGACAGGGGAGGGCGAACACTGAAGCTTTCTTT
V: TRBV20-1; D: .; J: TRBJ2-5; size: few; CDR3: CSLGREETQYF; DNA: TGCAGTCTGGGACGGGAAGAGACCCAGTACTTC
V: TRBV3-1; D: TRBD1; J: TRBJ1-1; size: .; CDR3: CASSQQDRRTEAFF; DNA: TGTGCCAGCAGCCAACAGGACAGGAGGACTGAAGCTTTCTTT
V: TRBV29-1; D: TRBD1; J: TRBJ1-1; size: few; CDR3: CSAQNRQGRMNTEAFF; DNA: TGCAGCGCCCAAAATCGACAGGGAAGGATGAACACTGAAGCTTTCTTT
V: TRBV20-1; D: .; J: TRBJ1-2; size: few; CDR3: CSATKSVKDYGYTF; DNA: TGCAGTGCTACAAAATCGGTCAAGGACTATGGCTACACCTTC
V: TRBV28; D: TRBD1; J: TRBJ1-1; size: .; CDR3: CATTHQAWTGRSPNTEAFF; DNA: TGTGCCACTACCCATCAGGCGTGGACAGGGAGGTCTCCGAACACTGAAGCTTTCTTT
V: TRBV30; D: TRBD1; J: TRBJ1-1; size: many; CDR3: CAWSVWGSRDSDEAFF; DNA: TGTGCCTGGAGTGTTTGGGGTTCCCGGGACAGTGATGAAGCTTTCTTT
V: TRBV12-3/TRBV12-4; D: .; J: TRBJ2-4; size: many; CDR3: CASSFRGAGNIQYF; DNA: TGTGCCAGCAGTTTTCGGGGGGCGGGGAACATTCAGTACTTC
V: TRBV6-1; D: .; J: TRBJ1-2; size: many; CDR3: CASRPITRQLNYGYTF; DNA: TGTGCCAGCAGACCTATTACACGTCAGCTGAACTATGGCTACACCTTC
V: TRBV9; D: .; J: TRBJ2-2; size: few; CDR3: CASSVSSRVTGELFF; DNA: TGTGCCAGCAGCGTATCCAGCAGGGTCACCGGGGAGCTGTTTTTT
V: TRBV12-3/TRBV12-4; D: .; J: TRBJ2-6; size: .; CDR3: CASRSTSSGANVLTF; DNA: TGTGCCAGCAGGTCTACTAGCTCTGGGGCCAACGTCCTGACTTTC
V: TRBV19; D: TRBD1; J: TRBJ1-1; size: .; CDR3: CASSIISGGRTEAFF; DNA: TGTGCCAGTAGTATCATCTCAGGGGGTCGGACTGAAGCTTTCTTT
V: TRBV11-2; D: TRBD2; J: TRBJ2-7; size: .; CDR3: CASSLERGIYEQYF; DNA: TGTGCCAGCAGCTTAGAGCGGGGGATTTACGAGCAGTACTTC
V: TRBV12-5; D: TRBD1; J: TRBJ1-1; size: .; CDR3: CASGLVTLGGLTEAFF; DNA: TGTGCTAGTGGTTTGGTAACGTTAGGGGGCTTAACTGAAGCTTTCTTT
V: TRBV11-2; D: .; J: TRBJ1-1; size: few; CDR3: CASSLGLGYEAFF; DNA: TGTGCCAGCAGCTTAGGTCTGGGCTATGAAGCTTTCTTT
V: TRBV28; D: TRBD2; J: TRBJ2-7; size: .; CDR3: CASSNGLAGGYEQYF; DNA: TGTGCCAGCAGTAACGGACTAGCGGGAGGATACGAGCAGTACTTC
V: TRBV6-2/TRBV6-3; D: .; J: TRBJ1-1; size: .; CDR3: CASRMGGRRNGTEAFF; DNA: TGTGCCAGCAGGATGGGGGGGCGCCGGAACGGAACTGAAGCTTTCTTT
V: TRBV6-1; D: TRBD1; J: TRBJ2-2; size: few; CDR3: CASSYTGANTGELFF; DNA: TGTGCCAGCAGCTACACAGGGGCGAACACCGGGGAGCTGTTTTTT
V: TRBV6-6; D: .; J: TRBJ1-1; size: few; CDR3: CASSYSRVLADTEAFF; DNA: TGTGCCAGCAGTTACTCGAGAGTTTTGGCTGATACTGAAGCTTTCTTT
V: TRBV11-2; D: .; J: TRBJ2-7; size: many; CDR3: CASSLGGVGYEQYF; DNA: TGTGCCAGCAGCTTAGGGGGTGTAGGCTACGAGCAGTACTTC
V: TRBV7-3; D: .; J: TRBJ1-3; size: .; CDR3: CASSFSSQDTIYF; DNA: TGTGCCAGCAGCTTCTCCAGTCAAGACACCATATATTTT
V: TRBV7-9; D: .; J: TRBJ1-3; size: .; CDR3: CASSPETRNTIYF; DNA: TGTGCCAGCAGTCCTGAGACTCGGAACACCATATATTTT
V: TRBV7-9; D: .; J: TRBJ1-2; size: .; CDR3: CASSLVNNYGYTF; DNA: TGTGCCAGCAGCTTAGTCAATAACTATGGCTACACCTTC
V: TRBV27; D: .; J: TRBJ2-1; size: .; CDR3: CASSLYRAHEQFF; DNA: TGTGCCAGCAGTTTGTACAGGGCCCATGAGCAGTTCTTC
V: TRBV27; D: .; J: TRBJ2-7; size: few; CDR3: CASRLLATHEQYF; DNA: TGTGCCAGCAGGCTTCTAGCGACCCACGAGCAGTACTTC